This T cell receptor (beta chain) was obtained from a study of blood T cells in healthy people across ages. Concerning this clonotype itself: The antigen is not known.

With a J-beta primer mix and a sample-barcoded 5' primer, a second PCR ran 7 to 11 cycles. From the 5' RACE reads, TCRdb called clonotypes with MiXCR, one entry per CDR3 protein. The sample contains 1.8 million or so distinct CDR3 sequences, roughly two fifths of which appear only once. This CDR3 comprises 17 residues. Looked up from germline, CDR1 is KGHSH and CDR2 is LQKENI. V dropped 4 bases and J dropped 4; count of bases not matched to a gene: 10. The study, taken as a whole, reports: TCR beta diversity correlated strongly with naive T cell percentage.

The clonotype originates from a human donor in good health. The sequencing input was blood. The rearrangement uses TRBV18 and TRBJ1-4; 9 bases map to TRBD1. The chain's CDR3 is CASSLGLPGQGNEKLFF. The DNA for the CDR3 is TGTGCCAGCTCACTCGGGTTACCGGGACAGGGTAATGAAAAACTGTTTTTT.